The source of this T cell receptor beta chain is a study of CD8 T cells in ankylosing spondylitis. Study-level points and caveats: Characteristic of ankylosing spondylitis blood, it appeared, was a TCR beta motif comprising about eight highly homologous variants.

This clonotype was found a few times. As yet, its antigen is unknown. TCRdb fed the 5' RACE reads into MiXCR, producing one record per CDR3 protein. Of around 440,000 distinct CDR3 sequences listed, about 15% are singletons. The specimen sequenced was blood, either unsorted or a sorted T cell fraction (not recorded which). This clonotype was sampled from a male donor with ankylosing spondylitis.

In nucleotides, the CDR3 is TGCGCCAGCAGCGCCTGGGGACAGCCAGGGGGATCCCTCCACTTT. Its translation: CASSAWGQPGGSLHF. The chain combines TRBV5-1 with TRBJ1-6, with 7 positions matching TRBD1. The CDR3 extends over 15 amino acids. Germline V CDR1 and CDR2: SGHRS, YFSETQ. Losses at the gene ends were 4 bases for V and 14 bases for J; bases not matched to a gene: 15.